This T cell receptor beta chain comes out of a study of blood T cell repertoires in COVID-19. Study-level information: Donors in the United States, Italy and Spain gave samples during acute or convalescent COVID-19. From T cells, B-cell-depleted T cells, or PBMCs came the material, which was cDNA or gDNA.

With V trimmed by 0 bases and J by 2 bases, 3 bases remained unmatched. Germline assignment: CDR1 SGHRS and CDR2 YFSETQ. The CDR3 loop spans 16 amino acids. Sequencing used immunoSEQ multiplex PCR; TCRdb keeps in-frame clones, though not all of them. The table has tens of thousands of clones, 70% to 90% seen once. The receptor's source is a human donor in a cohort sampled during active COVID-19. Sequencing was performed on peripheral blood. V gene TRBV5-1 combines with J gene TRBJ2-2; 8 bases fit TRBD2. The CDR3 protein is CASSLGLAGNTGELFF. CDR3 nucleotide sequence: TGCGCCAGCAGCTTGGGGCTAGCGGGTAACACCGGGGAGCTGTTTTTT.